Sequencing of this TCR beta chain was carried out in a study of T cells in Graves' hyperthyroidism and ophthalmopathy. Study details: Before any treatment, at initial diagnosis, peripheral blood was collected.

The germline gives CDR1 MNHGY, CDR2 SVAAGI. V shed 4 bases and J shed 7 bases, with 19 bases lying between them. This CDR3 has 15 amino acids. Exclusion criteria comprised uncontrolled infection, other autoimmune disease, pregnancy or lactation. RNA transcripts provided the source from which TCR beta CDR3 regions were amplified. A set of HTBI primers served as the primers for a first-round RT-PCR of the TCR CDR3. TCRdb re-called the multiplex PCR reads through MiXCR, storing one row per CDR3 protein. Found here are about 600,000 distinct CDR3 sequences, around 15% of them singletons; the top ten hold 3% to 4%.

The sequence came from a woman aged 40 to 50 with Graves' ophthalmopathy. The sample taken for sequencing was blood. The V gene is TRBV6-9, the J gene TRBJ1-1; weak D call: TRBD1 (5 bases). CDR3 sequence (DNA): TGTGCCAGCAGTTCCTGCGGGGCTTCCGACATTGAAGCTTTCTTT. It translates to CASSSCGASDIEAFF.